This T cell receptor (beta chain) was profiled in a study of blood T cell repertoires in COVID-19. Study at large: There were acute and convalescent COVID-19 samples, and they came from the United States, Italy and Spain.

Generated by immunoSEQ multiplex PCR, the TCRdb table keeps only in-frame clones and is missing some. This table has fewer than 200,000 clones, more than 75% appearing once. The V end lost 4 bases, the J end lost 7 bases, and 8 bases lay between the germline ends. CDR3 size: 13 residues. In germline, CDR1 is MNHEY, CDR2 SMNVEV (reference sequence). The clonotype comes from a man in his forties with active or convalescent COVID-19. Sequenced sample: peripheral blood. The J gene is TRBJ1-6, the V gene TRBV27; D uncertain. CDR3 in amino acids: CASSWESNSPLHF. The DNA of the CDR3 is TGTGCCAGCAGTTGGGAGTCCAATTCACCCCTCCACTTT.